The clone carrying this T cell receptor beta chain was detected only once. Its specificity is not known. This sample is drawn from a study of cytomegalovirus exposure and HLA in healthy donors. Regarding the study as a whole: Reported performance of the classifier showed diagnosis of cytomegalovirus status with high specificity and sensitivity. Many donors carried some public TCRs, although rarity characterized most TCR sequences. In a later analysis, TCR beta V- and J-gene trimming showed a link to a missense DCLRE1C variant.

V gave up 8 bases and J gave up 4 bases, with 18 bases separating them. Per the germline V gene, CDR1 is MDHEN and CDR2 is SYDVKM. This CDR3 has 15 amino acids. 60 Vbeta and 13 Jbeta primers were used in PCR. Profiled with immunoSEQ multiplex PCR; TCRdb holds only in-frame clones, not every one. The sample lists fewer than 120,000 clones, approximately 83% occurring once. The chain joins TRBV28 to TRBJ2-1, with D possibly matching TRBD2 (6 bases). This receptor was identified in a man between 35 and 55 years old in good health and CMV-seronegative. Sequenced sample: PBMCs. CDR3 loop: CASVRETRRYNEQFF. In DNA form, the CDR3 reads TGTGCCAGCGTTCGCGAGACTAGAAGGTACAATGAGCAGTTCTTC.